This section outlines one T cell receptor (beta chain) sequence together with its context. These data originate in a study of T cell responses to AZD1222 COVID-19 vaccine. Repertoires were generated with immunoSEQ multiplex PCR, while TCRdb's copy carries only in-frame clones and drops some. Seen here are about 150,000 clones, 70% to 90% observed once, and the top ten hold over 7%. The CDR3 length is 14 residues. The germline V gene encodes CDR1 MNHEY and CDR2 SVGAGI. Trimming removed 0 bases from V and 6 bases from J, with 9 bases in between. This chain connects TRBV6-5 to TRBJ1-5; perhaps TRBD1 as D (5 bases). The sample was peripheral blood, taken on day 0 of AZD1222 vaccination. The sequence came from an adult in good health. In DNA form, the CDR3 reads TGTGCCAGCAGTTACTCAGGGGCGAGTCAGCCCCAGCATTTT. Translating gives CASSYSGASQPQHF.